Below are 4 T cell receptor beta chains sequenced from a single sample in a study of OX40 agonist ivuxolimab in advanced cancers. Generated by immunoSEQ multiplex PCR, the TCRdb table keeps only in-frame clones and is missing some. The sample shows roughly 80,000 clones, 85% to 95% of them seen only once. The material sequenced was CD4+ or CD8+ T cells sorted from blood, taken in a trial of the OX40 agonist ivuxolimab. These TCRs come from an adult with an advanced solid tumor such as melanoma, head and neck, liver or kidney cancer.

This clone was picked up one time. This chain links TRBV27 with TRBJ1-2; D is possibly TRBD1 (6 bases). Trimming left V 6 bases short and J 5 bases short, with 19 bases between. The CDR3 has 15 amino acids. CDR1 and CDR2 (germline): MNHEY, SMNVEV (reference sequence). This chain's CDR3 is CASRLYSGDGYGYTF. The CDR3 DNA is TGTGCCAGCAGACTCTACTCAGGGGATGGGTATGGCTACACCTTC.

The chain combines TRBV4-1 with TRBJ2-4, with 11 bases fitting TRBD2. Losses at the gene ends were 0 bases for V and 0 bases for J; bases not matched to a gene: 7. The CDR3 has 19 residues. CDR1 and CDR2 (germline): MGHRA, YSYEKL. The CDR3 here is CASSQDLAGGRLAKNIQYF. The DNA of the CDR3 is TGCGCCAGCAGCCAAGATCTAGCGGGAGGACGTCTAGCCAAAAACATTCAGTACTTC.

The chain is built from TRBV7-2 and TRBJ2-7, with D unclear. Germline CDR1 and CDR2: SGHTA and FQGNSA. The CDR3 runs to 13 residues. Trimming pared 3 bases from V and 0 bases from J, leaving 6 bases between. This chain's CDR3 is CASSFLSSYEQYF. CDR3 sequence (DNA): TGTGCCAGCAGCTTCTTGAGCTCCTACGAGCAGTACTTC.

The gene calls are TRBV6-5 and TRBJ2-4, with 15 bases aligning to TRBD2. The CDR3 has 15 amino acids. V dropped 6 bases and J dropped 6; count of bases not matched to a gene: 3. Germline V lookup: CDR1 MNHEY, CDR2 SVGAGI. The CDR3 nucleotides read TGTGCCAGCAGACCGGGACTAGCGGGAGGAAACATTCAGTACTTC. Its protein is CASRPGLAGGNIQYF.